A single sample gave rise to the 21 T cell receptor beta chains below, sequenced in a study of cytomegalovirus exposure and HLA in healthy donors. The PCR contained 60 Vbeta and 13 Jbeta primers. Profiling relied on immunoSEQ multiplex PCR, and the TCRdb table lists in-frame clones only, not all of them. The sample has 65,000 to 90,000 clones, 79% seen once. Sequencing was carried out using PBMCs. The source of these receptors is a man under 40 in good health and CMV-seronegative.

The chain uses TRBV19 and TRBJ1-5; TRBD1 might be the D (6 bases). The CDR3 length is 16 residues. V was cut by 5 bases and J by 5 bases, with 19 bases left in between. The germline V gene has CDR1 LNHDA and CDR2 SQIVND (reference sequence). For the CDR3, the DNA is TGTGCCAGTAGTCCGACATGGGCGTCAGGGGATCAGCCCCAGCATTTT. It translates to CASSPTWASGDQPQHF.

The chain uses TRBV7-9 and TRBJ1-1; D is unresolved. CDR3 length equals 12 residues. Trimming took off 10 bases at V and 4 bases at J, with 13 bases between the two ends. The germline V gene encodes CDR1 SEHNR and CDR2 FQNEAQ (reference sequence). CDR3 sequence: CATPRSGTEAFF. The CDR3 DNA is TGTGCCACCCCACGGTCCGGCACTGAAGCTTTCTTT.

The chain uses TRBV6-4 and TRBJ1-2; 7 bases align to TRBD1. The CDR3 has 15 amino acids. CDR1 is MRHNA and CDR2 is SNTAGT in the germline V gene. V was pared by 2 bases and J by 7 bases, with 10 bases of the junction left unmatched. The CDR3 sequence is CASSDPNRGYGGYTF. The CDR3 nucleotides are TGTGCCAGCAGTGACCCAAACAGGGGTTATGGTGGCTACACCTTC.

The rearrangement uses TRBV7-2 and TRBJ1-5; D perhaps matches TRBD1 (5 bases). V was clipped by 2 bases and J by 5 bases, with 13 bases between them. This CDR3 has 15 residues. Per the germline V gene, CDR1 is SGHTA and CDR2 is FQGNSA. In DNA form, the CDR3 reads TGTGCCAGCAGCTTAAGGCGGGGGGGAGATCAGCCCCAGCATTTT. It yields the protein CASSLRRGGDQPQHF.

The chain carries TRBV7-2 and TRBJ1-2, with TRBD1 identical over 7 bases. The CDR3 extends over 15 amino acids. J gave up 0 bases and V 3 bases, and 4 bases lay outside the gene matches. From germline, CDR1 is SGHTA and CDR2 FQGNSA. The CDR3 nucleotides read TGTGCCAGCAGCTTTAGGGACAGACCTAACTATGGCTACACCTTC. This gives the protein CASSFRDRPNYGYTF.

The chain joins TRBV9 to TRBJ2-1; TRBD2 matches at 9 bases. V was pared by 7 bases and J by 7 bases, with 12 bases of the junction left unmatched. CDR3 size: 15 residues. CDR1 and CDR2 (germline): SGDLS, YYNGEE. The CDR3 loop reads CASAPTGGGANEQFF. CDR3 nucleotides: TGTGCCAGCGCCCCGACTGGCGGGGGGGCAAATGAGCAGTTCTTC.

The CDR3: CASSPFGKKTVENTIYF. DNA of the CDR3: TGTGCCAGCTCACCATTTGGGAAGAAGACAGTAGAAAACACCATATATTTT. The chain carries TRBV18 and TRBJ1-3, with D perhaps TRBD1 (5 bases). The V gene lost 2 bases and the J gene lost 6 bases, with 20 bases spanning the gap. Germline V gene data show CDR1 as KGHSH and CDR2 as LQKENI. This CDR3 spans 17 amino acids.

In DNA form, the CDR3 reads TGCAGTGCCGGACATCGCTACGAGCAGTACTTC. Amino acids: CSAGHRYEQYF. The rearrangement links TRBV20-1 to TRBJ2-7; tentatively, D is TRBD1 (5 bases). Trimming shortened V by 6 bases and J by 3 bases, and 9 bases separated the two germline ends. Germline CDR1 DFQATT, CDR2 SNEGSKA (reference sequence). The CDR3 extends over 11 amino acids.

The chain carries TRBV27 and TRBJ1-1; 8 positions match TRBD1. Unmatched junction bases numbered 12, after V lost 4 bases and J lost 5 bases. This CDR3 spans 16 amino acids. Germline V gives CDR1 MNHEY, CDR2 SMNVEV (reference sequence). The CDR3 reads CASSSRGQGVPTEAFF. DNA for the CDR3: TGTGCCAGCAGTTCCCGAGGACAGGGAGTTCCTACTGAAGCTTTCTTT.

V is TRBV28 and J is TRBJ2-7; maybe TRBD2 (6 bases). Germline V gene data show CDR1 as MDHEN and CDR2 as SYDVKM. CDR3 length: 15 residues. V lost 5 bases, J lost 2 bases, and 16 bases lay in between. The CDR3 reads CASSLSDGGPYEQYF. In nucleotides, the CDR3 is TGTGCCAGCAGTCTTTCAGACGGGGGACCCTACGAGCAGTACTTC. The full variable domain, its missing parts supplied by reference TRBV28 and TRBJ2-7, is DVKVTQSSRYLVKRTGEKVFLECVQDMDHENMFWYRQDPGLGLRLIYFSYDVKMKEKGDIPEGYSVSREKKERFSLILESASTNQTSMYLCASSLSDGGPYEQYFGPGTRLTVT.

The table lists this clone with a count of one. The chain carries TRBV5-1 and TRBJ2-7; D is uncertain. This CDR3 has 15 amino acids. The V end lost 6 bases, the J end lost 6 bases, and 22 bases lay between the germline ends. The germline gives CDR1 SGHRS, CDR2 YFSETQ. The CDR3 is CASNLEVAALGEQYF. CDR3 in DNA: TGCGCCAGCAACCTAGAGGTCGCAGCCCTGGGCGAGCAGTACTTC. Together with reference TRBV5-1 and TRBJ2-7, the CDR3 gives the full variable domain: KAGVTQTPRYLIKTRGQQVTLSCSPISGHRSVSWYQQTPGQGLQFLFEYFSETQRNKGNFPGRFSGRQFSNSRSEMNVSTLELGDSALYLCASNLEVAALGEQYFGPGTRLTVT.

CDR3 DNA: TGTGCCAGCCGCTCAGCGGGAAATCAGCCCCAGCATTTT. It specifies CASRSAGNQPQHF. The chain employs TRBV6-5 and TRBJ1-5; D ambiguous. Germline values: CDR1 MNHEY, CDR2 SVGAGI. This CDR3 has 13 amino acids. Trimming cost V 8 bases and J 4 bases, with 12 bases left between them.

The gene calls are TRBV28 and TRBJ2-5; 7 nucleotides align to TRBD2. This CDR3 has 12 amino acids. With 6 bases clipped from V and 4 bases from J, the junction kept 2 bases outside the gene matches. CDR1 and CDR2 (germline): MDHEN, SYDVKM. CDR3 in amino acids: CASRSGGETQYF. As DNA, the CDR3 is TGTGCCAGCAGGTCGGGAGGAGAGACCCAGTACTTC. Complete variable domain (other parts from reference TRBV28 and TRBJ2-5): DVKVTQSSRYLVKRTGEKVFLECVQDMDHENMFWYRQDPGLGLRLIYFSYDVKMKEKGDIPEGYSVSREKKERFSLILESASTNQTSMYLCASRSGGETQYFGPGTRLLVL.

This clone has a single count. This chain links TRBV9 with TRBJ2-4, with D possibly TRBD2 on 6 matching bases. The CDR3 has 15 residues. V was trimmed by 0 bases and J by 1 base, leaving 8 bases between them. The germline CDR1 and CDR2 sequences are SGDLS and YYNGEE. The CDR3 nucleotides are TGTGCCAGCAGCGTAGGGGGGGATGCCAAAAACATTCAGTACTTC. It specifies CASSVGGDAKNIQYF.

The table lists this clone with a few counts. The genes are TRBV5-1 and TRBJ1-1; D gene uncertain. The CDR3 runs to 15 residues. Trimming left V 0 bases short and J 1 base short, with 10 bases between. Germline lookup yields CDR1 SGHRS and CDR2 YFSETQ. The DNA of the CDR3 is TGCGCCAGCAGCTTGGATGCGACAACGAACACTGAAGCTTTCTTT. It specifies CASSLDATTNTEAFF.

The chain carries TRBV4-3 and TRBJ2-1, with D possibly matching TRBD2 (5 bases). Germline-derived CDR1 and CDR2 are LGHNA and YSLEER. The CDR3 loop spans 14 amino acids. Trimming shortened V by 3 bases and J by 6 bases, and 12 bases separated the two germline ends. The CDR3 nucleotides read TGCGCCAGCAGCCAGGAGGTGGGATCCAATGAGCAGTTCTTC. Translating it yields CASSQEVGSNEQFF.

V is TRBV5-1 and J is TRBJ1-2; 7 positions match TRBD1. The CDR3 is 16 amino acids. Germline V gene data show CDR1 as SGHRS and CDR2 as YFSETQ. After removal of 0 bases from V and 1 base from J, the junction contained 6 bases not matched to a gene. This CDR3 is CASSLAQGDGNYGYTF. The CDR3 DNA reads as TGCGCCAGCAGCTTGGCTCAGGGGGACGGTAACTATGGCTACACCTTC.

This clone appeared a few times. V is TRBV6-5 and J is TRBJ1-1; 8 bases align to TRBD1. CDR1 is MNHEY, CDR2 SVGAGI, per germline. Losses at the gene ends were 2 bases for V and 1 base for J; bases not matched to a gene: 0. The CDR3 has 14 residues. Here the CDR3 reads CASSYQGANTEAFF. CDR3 nucleotide sequence: TGTGCCAGCAGTTACCAGGGGGCGAACACTGAAGCTTTCTTT.

The chain couples TRBV11-2 to TRBJ1-1, with 7 bases identical to TRBD1. The germline V gene encodes CDR1 SGHAT and CDR2 FQNNGV. The junction had 10 bases not matched to a gene; V was cut back by 5 bases and J by 7 bases. This CDR3 contains 14 residues. The CDR3 sequence: CASSKGGSLVEAFF. The DNA for the CDR3 is TGTGCCAGCAGCAAAGGGGGCTCTCTAGTTGAAGCTTTCTTT.

This clone was counted only a few times. The J gene is TRBJ2-2, the V gene TRBV4-1; perhaps TRBD1 as D (6 bases). Germline V gene lookup returns CDR1 MGHRA and CDR2 YSYEKL. The CDR3 spans 14 residues. Trimming took 3 bases from V and 6 from J, leaving 11 bases between them. CDR3 DNA: TGCGCCAGCAGCCAGCCCAGGGGTTCCGGGGAGCTGTTTTTT. Translated: CASSQPRGSGELFF.

This chain joins TRBV6-5 and TRBJ1-2; tentative D call: TRBD1 (5 bases). The germline V gene encodes CDR1 MNHEY and CDR2 SVGAGI. Trimming took 0 bases from V and 6 from J, leaving 11 bases between them. The CDR3 contains 14 residues. The CDR3 DNA follows: TGTGCCAGCAGTTACTCGTCAGGGAGGGATGGCTACACCTTC. Translating it yields CASSYSSGRDGYTF.